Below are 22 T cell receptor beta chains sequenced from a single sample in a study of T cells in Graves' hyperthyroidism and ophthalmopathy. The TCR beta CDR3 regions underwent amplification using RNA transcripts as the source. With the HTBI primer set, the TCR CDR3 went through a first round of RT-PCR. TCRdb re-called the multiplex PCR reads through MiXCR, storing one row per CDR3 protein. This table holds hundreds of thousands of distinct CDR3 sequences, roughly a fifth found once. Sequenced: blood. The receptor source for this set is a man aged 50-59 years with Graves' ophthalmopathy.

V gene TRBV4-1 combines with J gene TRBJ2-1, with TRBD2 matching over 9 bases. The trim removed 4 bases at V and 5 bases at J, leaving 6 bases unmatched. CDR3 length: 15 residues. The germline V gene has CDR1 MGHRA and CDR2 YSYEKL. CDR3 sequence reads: CASSPDPSGNNEQFF. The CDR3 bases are TGCGCCAGCAGCCCCGATCCTAGCGGGAACAATGAGCAGTTCTTC.

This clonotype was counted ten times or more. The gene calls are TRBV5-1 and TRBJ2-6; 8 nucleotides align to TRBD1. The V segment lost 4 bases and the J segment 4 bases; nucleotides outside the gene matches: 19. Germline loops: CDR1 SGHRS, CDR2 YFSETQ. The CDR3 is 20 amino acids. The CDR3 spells CASSVRGQGRMVSGANVLTF. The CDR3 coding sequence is TGCGCCAGCAGCGTCAGGGGGCAGGGCAGGATGGTATCCGGGGCCAACGTCCTGACTTTC.

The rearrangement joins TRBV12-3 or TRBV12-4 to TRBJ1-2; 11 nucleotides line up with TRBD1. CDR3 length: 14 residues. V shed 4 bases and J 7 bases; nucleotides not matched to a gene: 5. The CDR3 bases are TGTGCCAGCAGTTCCGGACAGGGGGCGGCTGGCTACACCTTC. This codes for CASSSGQGAAGYTF.

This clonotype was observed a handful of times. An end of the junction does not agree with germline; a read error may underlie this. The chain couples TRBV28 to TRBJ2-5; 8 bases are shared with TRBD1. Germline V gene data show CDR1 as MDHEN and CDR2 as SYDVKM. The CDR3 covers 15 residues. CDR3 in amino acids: CASSLRPDRDETQHF. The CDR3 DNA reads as TGTGCCAGCAGTTTACGACCGGACAGGGATGAGACCCAGCACTTC. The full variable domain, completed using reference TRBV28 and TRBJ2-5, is DVKVTQSSRYLVKRTGEKVFLECVQDMDHENMFWYRQDPGLGLRLIYFSYDVKMKEKGDIPEGYSVSREKKERFSLILESASTNQTSMYLCASSLRPDRDETQHFGPGTRLLVL.

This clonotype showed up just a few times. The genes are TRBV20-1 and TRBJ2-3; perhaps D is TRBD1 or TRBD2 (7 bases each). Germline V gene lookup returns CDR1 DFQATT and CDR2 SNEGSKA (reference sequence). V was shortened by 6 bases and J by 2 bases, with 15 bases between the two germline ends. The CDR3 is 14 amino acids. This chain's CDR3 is CSAQGGDSTDTQYF. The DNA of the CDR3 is TGCAGTGCCCAGGGGGGGGACTCCACAGATACGCAGTATTTT.

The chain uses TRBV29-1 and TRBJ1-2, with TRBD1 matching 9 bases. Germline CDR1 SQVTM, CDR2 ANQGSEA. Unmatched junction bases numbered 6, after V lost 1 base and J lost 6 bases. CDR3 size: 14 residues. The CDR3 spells CSVEGGQGLDGYTF. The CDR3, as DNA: TGCAGCGTTGAAGGGGGACAGGGATTAGATGGCTACACCTTC.

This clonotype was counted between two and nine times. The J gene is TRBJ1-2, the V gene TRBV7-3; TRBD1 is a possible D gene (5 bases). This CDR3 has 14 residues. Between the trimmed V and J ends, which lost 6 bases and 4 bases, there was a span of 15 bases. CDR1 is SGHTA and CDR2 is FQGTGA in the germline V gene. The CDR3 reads CASSPEGRSYGYTF. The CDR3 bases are TGTGCCAGCAGTCCAGAGGGACGGTCCTATGGCTACACCTTC.

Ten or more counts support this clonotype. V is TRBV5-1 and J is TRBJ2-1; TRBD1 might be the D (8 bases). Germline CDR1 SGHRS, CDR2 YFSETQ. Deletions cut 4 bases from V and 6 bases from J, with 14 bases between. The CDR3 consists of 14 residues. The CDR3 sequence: CASSTGGRVNEQFF. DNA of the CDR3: TGCGCCAGCAGCACAGGGGGGAGGGTCAATGAGCAGTTCTTC. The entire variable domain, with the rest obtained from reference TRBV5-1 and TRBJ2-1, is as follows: KAGVTQTPRYLIKTRGQQVTLSCSPISGHRSVSWYQQTPGQGLQFLFEYFSETQRNKGNFPGRFSGRQFSNSRSEMNVSTLELGDSALYLCASSTGGRVNEQFFGPGTRLTVL.

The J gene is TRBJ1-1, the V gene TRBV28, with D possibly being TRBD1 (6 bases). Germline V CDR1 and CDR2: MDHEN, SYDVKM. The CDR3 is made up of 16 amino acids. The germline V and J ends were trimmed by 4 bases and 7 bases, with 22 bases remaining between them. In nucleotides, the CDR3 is TGTGCCAGCAGTTCGCCACGGGGTGGGGGGCGAGGTGAAGCTTTCTTT. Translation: CASSSPRGGGRGEAFF.

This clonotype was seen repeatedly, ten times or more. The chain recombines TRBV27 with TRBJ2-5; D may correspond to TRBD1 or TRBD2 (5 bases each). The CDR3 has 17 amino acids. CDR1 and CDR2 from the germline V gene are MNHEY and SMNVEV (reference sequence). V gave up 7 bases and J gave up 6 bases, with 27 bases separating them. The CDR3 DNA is TGTGCCAGCACCCCAGAGGGACGGACCTTGGAGGTGAAGACCCAGTACTTC. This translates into CASTPEGRTLEVKTQYF.

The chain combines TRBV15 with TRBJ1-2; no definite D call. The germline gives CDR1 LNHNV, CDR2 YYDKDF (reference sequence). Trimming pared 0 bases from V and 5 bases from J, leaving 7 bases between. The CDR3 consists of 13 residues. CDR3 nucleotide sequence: TGTGCCACCAGCAGAGACATGAAGTATGGCTACACCTTC. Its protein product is CATSRDMKYGYTF.

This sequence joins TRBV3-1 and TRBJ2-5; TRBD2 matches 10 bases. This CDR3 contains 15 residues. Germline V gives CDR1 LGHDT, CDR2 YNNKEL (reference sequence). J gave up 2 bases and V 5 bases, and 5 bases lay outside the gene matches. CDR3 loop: CASSFRTSGQETQYF. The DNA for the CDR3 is TGTGCCAGCAGCTTCCGGACTAGCGGACAAGAGACCCAGTACTTC.

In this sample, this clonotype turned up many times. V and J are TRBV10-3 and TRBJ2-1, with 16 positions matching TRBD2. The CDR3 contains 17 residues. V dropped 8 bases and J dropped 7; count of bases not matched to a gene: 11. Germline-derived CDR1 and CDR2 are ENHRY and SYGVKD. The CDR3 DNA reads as TGTGCCATCTCTGGGACTAGCGGGAGGGCCGTTATGAATGAGCAGTTCTTC. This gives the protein CAISGTSGRAVMNEQFF.

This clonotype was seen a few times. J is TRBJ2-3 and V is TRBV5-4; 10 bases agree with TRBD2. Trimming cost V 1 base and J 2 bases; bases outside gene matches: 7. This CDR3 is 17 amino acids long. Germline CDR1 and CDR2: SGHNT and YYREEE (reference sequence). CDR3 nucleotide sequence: TGTGCCAGCAGCTTGAAAACAGCGGGAGGGCTCACAGATACGCAGTATTTT. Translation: CASSLKTAGGLTDTQYF. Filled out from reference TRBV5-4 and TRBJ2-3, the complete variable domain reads ETGVTQSPTHLIKTRGQQVTLRCSSQSGHNTVSWYQQALGQGPQFIFQYYREEENGRGNFPPRFSGLQFPNYSSELNVNALELDDSALYLCASSLKTAGGLTDTQYFGPGTRLTVL.

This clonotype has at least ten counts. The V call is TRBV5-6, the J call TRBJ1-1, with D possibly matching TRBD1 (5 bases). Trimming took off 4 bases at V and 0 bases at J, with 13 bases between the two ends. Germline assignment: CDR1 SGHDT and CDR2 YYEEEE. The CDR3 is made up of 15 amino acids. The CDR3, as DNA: TGTGCCAGCAGCCTACCGGGACTGGTGAACACTGAAGCTTTCTTT. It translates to CASSLPGLVNTEAFF.

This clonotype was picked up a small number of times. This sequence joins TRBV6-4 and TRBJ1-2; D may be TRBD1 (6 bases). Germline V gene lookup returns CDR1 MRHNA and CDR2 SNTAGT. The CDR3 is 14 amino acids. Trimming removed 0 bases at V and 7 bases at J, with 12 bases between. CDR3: CASSDSAGASGYTF. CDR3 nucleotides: TGTGCCAGCAGTGACTCGGCAGGGGCGAGTGGCTACACCTTC.

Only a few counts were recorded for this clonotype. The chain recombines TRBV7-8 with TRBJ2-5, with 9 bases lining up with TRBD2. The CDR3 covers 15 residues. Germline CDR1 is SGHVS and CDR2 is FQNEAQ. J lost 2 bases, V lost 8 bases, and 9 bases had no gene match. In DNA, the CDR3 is TGTGCCAGCGGCCTCGGGACTAGCAGACAAGAGACCCAGTACTTC. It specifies CASGLGTSRQETQYF.

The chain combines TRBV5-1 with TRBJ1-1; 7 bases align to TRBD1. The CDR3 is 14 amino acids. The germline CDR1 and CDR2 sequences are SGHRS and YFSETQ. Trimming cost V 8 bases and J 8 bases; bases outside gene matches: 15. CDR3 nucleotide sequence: TGCGCCAGTCTACTCAACTCCGGGACAGACGAAGCTTTCTTT. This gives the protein CASLLNSGTDEAFF.

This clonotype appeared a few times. The CDR3 bases are TGTGCACCTCCGTGCTCCTACGAGCAGTACTTC. This encodes CAPPCSYEQYF. The V and J genes are TRBV12-3 or TRBV12-4 and TRBJ2-7; D unresolved. The CDR3 consists of 11 residues.

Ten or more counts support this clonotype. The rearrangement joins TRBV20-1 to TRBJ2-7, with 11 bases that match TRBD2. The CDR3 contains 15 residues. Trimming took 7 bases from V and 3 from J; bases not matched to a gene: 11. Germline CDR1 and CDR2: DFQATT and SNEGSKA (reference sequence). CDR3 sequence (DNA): TGCAGTGTGGCGGCTAGCGGGAGGAACTTCTACGAGCAGTACTTC. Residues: CSVAASGRNFYEQYF.

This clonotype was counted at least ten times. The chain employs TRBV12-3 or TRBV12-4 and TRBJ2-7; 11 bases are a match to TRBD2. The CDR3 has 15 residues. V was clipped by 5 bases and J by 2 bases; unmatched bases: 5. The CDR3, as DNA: TGTGCCAGCAGTGGCGGACTAGCGGGTACCTACGAGCAGTACTTC. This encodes CASSGGLAGTYEQYF.

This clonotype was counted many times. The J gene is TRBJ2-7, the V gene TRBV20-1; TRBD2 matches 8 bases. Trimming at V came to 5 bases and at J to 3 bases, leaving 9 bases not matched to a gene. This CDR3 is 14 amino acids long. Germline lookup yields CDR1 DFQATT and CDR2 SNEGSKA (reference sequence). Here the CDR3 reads CSAFPGTSGYEQYF. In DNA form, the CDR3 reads TGCAGTGCTTTCCCCGGAACTAGCGGCTACGAGCAGTACTTC.